Listed below are T cell receptor beta chains from one sample, sequenced in a study of blood T cell repertoires in COVID-19. Repertoires were generated with immunoSEQ multiplex PCR, while TCRdb's copy carries only in-frame clones and drops some. Altogether approximately 140,000 clones are present, around 90% being singletons, with the ten largest covering more than 1.5%. Sequencing was performed on peripheral blood. These TCRs come from a woman in her sixties with acute or convalescent COVID-19. Each CDR3 is given with its conserved first and last residue. The order of the fields is J gene, clone size, CDR3 length, V gene, D gene, CDR3 protein, CDR3 DNA. The D gene is left open where the match is weak. The listing skips clone size in some rows; elsewhere it reads once, few, many or a size class.

J gene: TRBJ1-2
clone size: once
CDR3 length: 15
V gene: TRBV7-2
D gene: NA
CDR3 protein: CASSLSDRGFYGYTF
CDR3 DNA: TGTGCCAGCAGCTTATCGGACAGAGGATTCTATGGCTACACCTTC

J gene: TRBJ2-7
clone size: NA
CDR3 length: 15
V gene: TRBV5-1
D gene: TRBD1
CDR3 protein: CASSFTPGQDYEQYF
CDR3 DNA: TGCGCCAGCAGCTTCACTCCCGGACAGGACTACGAGCAGTACTTC

J gene: TRBJ1-5
clone size: NA
CDR3 length: 16
V gene: TRBV5-6
D gene: TRBD1
CDR3 protein: CASSLKPGQGFQPQHF
CDR3 DNA: TGTGCCAGCAGCTTGAAGCCGGGACAGGGATTTCAGCCCCAGCATTTT

J gene: TRBJ1-1
clone size: NA
CDR3 length: 16
V gene: TRBV9
D gene: NA
CDR3 protein: CASSVVPRTEASEAFF
CDR3 DNA: TGTGCCAGCAGCGTCGTTCCCCGGACAGAAGCCTCTGAAGCTTTCTTT

J gene: TRBJ2-5
clone size: NA
CDR3 length: 15
V gene: TRBV7-2
D gene: TRBD1
CDR3 protein: CASSITTGGKETQYF
CDR3 DNA: TGTGCCAGCAGTATAACGACAGGGGGCAAAGAGACCCAGTACTTC

J gene: TRBJ2-3
clone size: NA
CDR3 length: 15
V gene: TRBV7-6
D gene: TRBD1
CDR3 protein: CASSPGQGLWDTQYF
CDR3 DNA: TGTGCCAGCAGCCCCGGACAGGGTTTGTGGGATACGCAGTATTTT

J gene: TRBJ1-2
clone size: NA
CDR3 length: 13
V gene: TRBV4-3
D gene: TRBD1
CDR3 protein: CASSHRQGAGYTF
CDR3 DNA: TGCGCCAGCAGCCATCGACAGGGAGCTGGCTACACCTTC

J gene: TRBJ1-1
clone size: NA
CDR3 length: 13
V gene: TRBV5-5
D gene: TRBD1
CDR3 protein: CASSADRAPEAFF
CDR3 DNA: TGTGCCAGCAGCGCGGACAGGGCCCCTGAAGCTTTCTTT

J gene: TRBJ1-2
clone size: NA
CDR3 length: 12
V gene: TRBV6-5
D gene: NA
CDR3 protein: CASRNGGYGYTF
CDR3 DNA: TGTGCCAGCAGGAATGGGGGGTATGGCTACACCTTC

J gene: TRBJ1-6
clone size: NA
CDR3 length: 14
V gene: TRBV5-6
D gene: NA
CDR3 protein: CASSLGRRNSPLHF
CDR3 DNA: TGTGCCAGCAGCTTGGGGCGGCGGAATTCACCCCTCCACTTT

J gene: TRBJ2-2
clone size: NA
CDR3 length: 16
V gene: TRBV6-2/TRBV6-3
D gene: TRBD2
CDR3 protein: CASSYSAGGETGELFF
CDR3 DNA: TGTGCCAGCAGTTACTCCGCGGGGGGCGAAACCGGGGAGCTGTTTTTT

J gene: TRBJ1-2
clone size: NA
CDR3 length: 15
V gene: TRBV6-5
D gene: TRBD1
CDR3 protein: CASSYSGQGNYGYTF
CDR3 DNA: TGTGCCAGCAGTTACTCGGGACAGGGCAATTATGGCTACACCTTC

J gene: TRBJ1-1
clone size: NA
CDR3 length: 14
V gene: TRBV7-2
D gene: NA
CDR3 protein: CASSPQWGAAEAFF
CDR3 DNA: TGTGCCAGCAGCCCTCAGTGGGGCGCGGCCGAAGCTTTCTTT

J gene: TRBJ2-2
clone size: NA
CDR3 length: 16
V gene: TRBV3-1/TRBV3-2
D gene: TRBD2
CDR3 protein: CASSPPTSGRTGELFF
CDR3 DNA: TGTGCCAGCAGCCCCCCCACTAGCGGTCGGACCGGGGAGCTGTTTTTT

J gene: TRBJ2-5
clone size: NA
CDR3 length: 13
V gene: TRBV5-3
D gene: NA
CDR3 protein: CARRPDSQETQYF
CDR3 DNA: TGTGCCAGAAGACCCGACAGTCAAGAGACCCAGTACTTC

J gene: TRBJ2-5
clone size: once
CDR3 length: 13
V gene: TRBV7-2
D gene: NA
CDR3 protein: CASTVAGQETQYF
CDR3 DNA: TGTGCCAGCACCGTAGCCGGGCAAGAGACCCAGTACTTC

J gene: TRBJ1-4
clone size: NA
CDR3 length: 12
V gene: TRBV7-3
D gene: NA
CDR3 protein: CARIGAGEKLFF
CDR3 DNA: TGTGCCAGGATAGGGGCCGGCGAAAAACTGTTTTTT

J gene: TRBJ2-4
clone size: NA
CDR3 length: 14
V gene: TRBV5-4
D gene: TRBD1
CDR3 protein: CASSRAGTANIQYF
CDR3 DNA: TGTGCCAGCAGCCGAGCCGGGACAGCAAACATTCAGTACTTC

J gene: TRBJ2-7
clone size: NA
CDR3 length: 13
V gene: TRBV5-1
D gene: NA
CDR3 protein: CASSLQGSYEQYF
CDR3 DNA: TGCGCCAGCAGCTTGCAGGGTTCCTACGAGCAGTACTTC

J gene: TRBJ2-1
clone size: NA
CDR3 length: 15
V gene: TRBV7-8
D gene: TRBD1
CDR3 protein: CASSPRTGGNGEQFF
CDR3 DNA: TGTGCCAGCAGCCCACGGACAGGGGGCAACGGTGAGCAGTTCTTC

J gene: TRBJ1-2
clone size: NA
CDR3 length: 13
V gene: TRBV27
D gene: NA
CDR3 protein: CASSLGGAYGYTF
CDR3 DNA: TGTGCCAGCAGTTTAGGGGGGGCCTATGGCTACACCTTC

J gene: TRBJ2-1
clone size: NA
CDR3 length: 16
V gene: TRBV11-2
D gene: NA
CDR3 protein: CASSLQGGVLYNEQFF
CDR3 DNA: TGTGCCAGCAGCTTACAAGGGGGGGTCCTTTACAATGAGCAGTTCTTC

J gene: TRBJ1-1
clone size: few
CDR3 length: 14
V gene: TRBV30
D gene: NA
CDR3 protein: CAWSRHSGDTEAFF
CDR3 DNA: TGTGCCTGGAGTCGCCACTCCGGAGACACTGAAGCTTTCTTT

J gene: TRBJ2-1
clone size: NA
CDR3 length: 19
V gene: TRBV27
D gene: TRBD2
CDR3 protein: CASRLGLAGGLSSYNEQFF
CDR3 DNA: TGTGCCAGCAGACTAGGGCTAGCGGGGGGCCTTAGCTCCTACAATGAGCAGTTCTTC

J gene: TRBJ2-7
clone size: NA
CDR3 length: 15
V gene: TRBV3-1/TRBV3-2
D gene: NA
CDR3 protein: CASSQDFRATYEQYF
CDR3 DNA: TGTGCCAGCAGCCAAGATTTCAGGGCAACCTACGAGCAGTACTTC

J gene: TRBJ2-3
clone size: NA
CDR3 length: 20
V gene: TRBV6-1
D gene: TRBD2
CDR3 protein: CASSARLAGGLVGRTDTQYF
CDR3 DNA: TGTGCCAGCAGTGCCCGACTAGCGGGGGGCCTAGTGGGAAGAACAGATACGCAGTATTTT

J gene: TRBJ1-6
clone size: NA
CDR3 length: 15
V gene: TRBV2
D gene: TRBD1
CDR3 protein: CASNPGQGAWSPLHF
CDR3 DNA: TGTGCCAGCAACCCGGGACAGGGGGCATGGTCACCCCTCCACTTT

J gene: TRBJ1-3
clone size: NA
CDR3 length: 17
V gene: TRBV4-1
D gene: TRBD1
CDR3 protein: CASSRQGLSLSGNTIYF
CDR3 DNA: TGCGCCAGCAGCCGACAGGGCCTTTCCCTCTCTGGAAACACCATATATTTT

J gene: TRBJ2-1
clone size: NA
CDR3 length: 16
V gene: TRBV9
D gene: TRBD1
CDR3 protein: CASSVGRTGGYNEQFF
CDR3 DNA: TGTGCCAGCAGCGTAGGTAGGACAGGGGGGTACAATGAGCAGTTCTTC

J gene: TRBJ1-6
clone size: few
CDR3 length: 14
V gene: TRBV30
D gene: NA
CDR3 protein: CAWSGRGGNSPLHF
CDR3 DNA: TGTGCCTGGAGTGGCCGGGGGGGGAATTCACCCCTCCACTTT

J gene: TRBJ2-3
clone size: NA
CDR3 length: 16
V gene: TRBV19
D gene: TRBD2
CDR3 protein: CASSTLAGGSTDTQYF
CDR3 DNA: TGTGCCAGTAGTACACTAGCGGGGGGGAGCACAGATACGCAGTATTTT